This entry features one T cell receptor (beta chain) sequence. There is no known antigen for this receptor. One base away there is no much larger clone; base qualities are not given. Receptor libraries were prepared by the immunoSEQ multiplex PCR assay. TCRdb took this table from immuneACCESS and kept in-frame rearrangements with V and J called. Such tables lack part of the clones; where checked against another copy, unresolved V genes explain under half of the gap, and the rest is unexplained. The sample yields 64,000 or so clones; about 96% were counted once. The leading ten clones occupy under 2.5% of the sample. The germline V gene (reference sequence) supplies CDR1 MNHEY and CDR2 SMNVEV. The CDR3 covers 13 residues, taking in both the cysteine and the phenylalanine. Only the CDR3 DNA is retained, 39 bases long and in frame from the first base. V and J are truncated by 5 bases and 2 bases respectively, leaving an intervening sequence of 10 bases.

This record comes from a study of T cell changes during pregnancy in multiple sclerosis (dated by TCRdb to between 2017 and 2020). Study-level background: The study examined how the T cell repertoire changed over the course of pregnancy in women with multiple sclerosis.

Rearrangement joined TRBV27 to TRBJ2-7; the D gene assignment is ambiguous. Source: CD8+ T cells from peripheral blood mononuclear cells, taken after pregnancy. This sequence originates from a female donor with multiple sclerosis, enrolled in a pregnancy study. The CDR3 reads CASSTTPTYEQYF. The DNA sequence reads TGTGCCAGCAGTACGACACCTACCTACGAGCAGTACTTC.